Each of the 8 T cell receptor beta chains below was sequenced from the same sample in a study of sequential checkpoint blockade in melanoma. As to treatment: randomized to nivolumab then ipilimumab (arm A) or the reverse (arm B). The table came from immunoSEQ multiplex PCR; TCRdb's copy has only in-frame clones and leaves some out. The sample has roughly 2,300 clones; approximately 16% are singletons. This specimen consisted of tumor tissue (inferred from file names), obtained from a patient given nivolumab and ipilimumab in sequence. These receptors were taken from a human donor with melanoma.

This clone was counted ten times or more. The chain is built from TRBV11-3 and TRBJ2-2, with D possibly matching TRBD2 (5 bases). The CDR3 consists of 16 residues. Trimming removed 1 base at V and 4 bases at J, with 13 bases between. Germline V CDR1 and CDR2: SGHNT, YENEEA. CDR3 DNA: TGTGCCAGCAGCTTAGGGAGCGTTCGGGGCACCGGGGAGCTGTTTTTT. It yields the protein CASSLGSVRGTGELFF.

This chain connects TRBV11-3 to TRBJ2-1; the D gene is possibly TRBD1 (6 bases). CDR1 is SGHNT, CDR2 YENEEA, per germline. CDR3 size: 15 residues. V was pared by 3 bases and J by 4 bases, with 13 bases between. The CDR3 loop is CASSLYRELYNEQFF. The CDR3, as DNA: TGTGCCAGCAGCTTGTACAGGGAATTATACAATGAGCAGTTCTTC.

This chain connects TRBV23-1 to TRBJ1-1; D uncertain. TRBV23-1 is an open reading frame whose function is uncertain. The CDR3 runs to 13 residues. The V end lost 6 bases, the J end lost 0 bases, and 8 bases lay between the germline ends. The CDR3 spells CASSLGVNTEAFF. CDR3 DNA: TGCGCCAGCAGCTTGGGAGTGAACACTGAAGCTTTCTTT.

This clone turned up a few times. This chain connects TRBV12-5 to TRBJ2-2, with D unresolved. CDR3 length equals 15 residues. Germline CDR1 and CDR2: LGHNT and FRNRAP. CDR3: CASTGEGLNTGELFF. CDR3 coding DNA: TGTGCCAGCACTGGAGAAGGGTTGAACACCGGGGAGCTGTTTTTT.

This clone has at least ten counts. J is TRBJ2-5 and V is TRBV11-3, with 8 bases aligning to TRBD1. The CDR3 runs 16 residues. With V trimmed by 4 bases and J by 5 bases, 12 bases remained unmatched. Germline CDR1 SGHNT, CDR2 YENEEA. The CDR3 protein is CASSSVIQGARETQYF. The CDR3 nucleotides are TGTGCCAGCAGCTCCGTTATTCAGGGGGCGCGGGAGACCCAGTACTTC.

This clone was seen a handful of times. The V call is TRBV6-8, the J call TRBJ1-5, with a weak D call TRBD1 (6 bases). The V end was cut by 9 bases, the J end by 2 bases, with 17 bases between. Germline V gene data show CDR1 as MNHGY and CDR2 as SAAAGT. The CDR3 has 15 residues. The CDR3 sequence: CASIQRQDRNQPQHF. The CDR3 DNA reads TGTGCCAGTATACAGAGACAGGACCGCAATCAGCCCCAGCATTTT.

This clone was seen only a few times. V gene TRBV15 combines with J gene TRBJ1-4; maybe TRBD1 (5 bases). The CDR3 runs 19 residues. V lost 4 bases and J lost 6, with 27 bases in between. Per germline, CDR1 LNHNV and CDR2 YYDKDF (reference sequence). The CDR3 reads CATSITLGALGRADEKLFF. DNA for the CDR3: TGTGCCACCAGCATAACCCTAGGGGCGCTCGGGAGGGCAGATGAAAAACTGTTTTTT.

The V and J genes are TRBV19 and TRBJ2-1; 7 positions match TRBD2. The CDR3 has 14 residues. Germline V gives CDR1 LNHDA, CDR2 SQIVND (reference sequence). Trimming removed 6 bases from V and 9 bases from J; junction bases left unmatched: 11. The CDR3 region has the DNA TGTGCCAGTAGATCCAGCGGGGCGTGGGGTGAGCAGTTCTTC. Residues: CASRSSGAWGEQFF. Based on the CDR3 plus reference TRBV19 and TRBJ2-1, the full variable domain is DGGITQSPKYLFRKEGQNVTLSCEQNLNHDAMYWYRQDPGQGLRLIYYSQIVNDFQKGDIAEGYSVSREKKESFPLTVTSAQKNPTAFYLCASRSSGAWGEQFFGPGTRLTVL.